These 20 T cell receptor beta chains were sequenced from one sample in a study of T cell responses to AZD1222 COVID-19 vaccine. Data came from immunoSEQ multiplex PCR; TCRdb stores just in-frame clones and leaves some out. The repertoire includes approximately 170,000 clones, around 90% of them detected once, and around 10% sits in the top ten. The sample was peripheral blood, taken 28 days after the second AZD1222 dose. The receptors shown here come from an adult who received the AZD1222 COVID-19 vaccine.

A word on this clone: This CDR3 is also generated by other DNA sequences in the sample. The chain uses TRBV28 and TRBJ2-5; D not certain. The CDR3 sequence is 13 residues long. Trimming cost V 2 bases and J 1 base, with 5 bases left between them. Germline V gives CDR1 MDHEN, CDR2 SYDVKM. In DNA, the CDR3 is TGTGCCAGCAGTTTAGCCAGCCAAGAGACCCAGTACTTC. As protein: CASSLASQETQYF.

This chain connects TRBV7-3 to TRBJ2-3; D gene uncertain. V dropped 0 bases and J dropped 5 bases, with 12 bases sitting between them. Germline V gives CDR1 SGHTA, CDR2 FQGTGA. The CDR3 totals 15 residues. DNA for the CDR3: TGTGCCAGCAGCTTAACTGGGGTTAAAGGAGATACGCAGTATTTT. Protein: CASSLTGVKGDTQYF.

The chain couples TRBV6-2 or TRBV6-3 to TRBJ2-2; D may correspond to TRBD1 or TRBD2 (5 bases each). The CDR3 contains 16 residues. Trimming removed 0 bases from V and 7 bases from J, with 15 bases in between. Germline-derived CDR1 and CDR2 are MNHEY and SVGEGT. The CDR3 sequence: CASSYSISRDGGELFF. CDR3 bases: TGTGCCAGCAGTTACTCGATATCCAGGGACGGCGGGGAGCTGTTTTTT.

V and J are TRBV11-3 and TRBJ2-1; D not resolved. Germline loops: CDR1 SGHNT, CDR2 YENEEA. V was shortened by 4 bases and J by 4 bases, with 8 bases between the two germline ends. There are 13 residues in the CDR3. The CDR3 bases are TGTGCCAGCAGCTCCTCCGAGTACAATGAGCAGTTCTTC. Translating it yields CASSSSEYNEQFF.

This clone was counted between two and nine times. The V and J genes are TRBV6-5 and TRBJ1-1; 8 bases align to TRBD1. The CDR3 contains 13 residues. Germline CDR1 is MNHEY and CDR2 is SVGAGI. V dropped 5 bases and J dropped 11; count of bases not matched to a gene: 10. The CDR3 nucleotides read TGTGCCAGCAGTCTCGGACAGGGTGAGTTGGCTTTCTTT. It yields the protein CASSLGQGELAFF.

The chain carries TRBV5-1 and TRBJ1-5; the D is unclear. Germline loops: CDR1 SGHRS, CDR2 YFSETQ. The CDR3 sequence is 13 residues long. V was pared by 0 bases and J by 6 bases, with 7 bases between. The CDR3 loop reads CASSLAIGQPQHF. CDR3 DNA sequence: TGCGCCAGCAGCTTGGCCATCGGTCAGCCCCAGCATTTT. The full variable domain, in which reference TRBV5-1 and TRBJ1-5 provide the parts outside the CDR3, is KAGVTQTPRYLIKTRGQQVTLSCSPISGHRSVSWYQQTPGQGLQFLFEYFSETQRNKGNFPGRFSGRQFSNSRSEMNVSTLELGDSALYLCASSLAIGQPQHFGDGTRLSIL.

CDR3 DNA sequence: TGTGCCAGCAGCTTAGTAGGCGAGAACAATGAGCAGTTCTTC. Translation: CASSLVGENNEQFF. This chain joins TRBV11-2 and TRBJ2-1; D not certain. Trimming took off 1 base at V and 5 bases at J, with 9 bases between the two ends. This CDR3 region has 14 residues. From germline, CDR1 is SGHAT and CDR2 FQNNGV. The full variable domain, in which reference TRBV11-2 and TRBJ2-1 provide the parts outside the CDR3, is EAGVAQSPRYKIIEKRQSVAFWCNPISGHATLYWYQQILGQGPKLLIQFQNNGVVDDSQLPKDRFSAERLKGVDSTLKIQPAKLEDSAVYLCASSLVGENNEQFFGPGTRLTVL.

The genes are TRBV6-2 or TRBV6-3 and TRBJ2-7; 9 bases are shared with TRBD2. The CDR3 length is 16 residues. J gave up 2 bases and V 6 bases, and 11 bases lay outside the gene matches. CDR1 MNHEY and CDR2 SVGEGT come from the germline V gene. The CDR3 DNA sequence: TGTGCCAGCAGCTCCCCTCCAAGCGGGGGGCCCTACGAGCAGTACTTC. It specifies CASSSPPSGGPYEQYF.

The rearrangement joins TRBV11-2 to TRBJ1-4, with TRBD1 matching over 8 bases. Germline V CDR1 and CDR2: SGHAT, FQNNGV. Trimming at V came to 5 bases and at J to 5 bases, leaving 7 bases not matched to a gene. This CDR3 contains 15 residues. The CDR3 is CASSGPDRANEKLFF. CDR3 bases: TGTGCCAGCAGCGGCCCGGACAGGGCAAATGAAAAACTGTTTTTT.

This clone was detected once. The CDR3 reads CASSSLRGARDTQYF. CDR3 in DNA: TGTGCCAGCAGTTCCCTACGGGGGGCGAGAGATACGCAGTATTTT. The V and J genes are TRBV27 and TRBJ2-3; D is perhaps TRBD2 (7 bases). The CDR3 consists of 15 residues. The ends were cut back, 4 bases at V and 5 bases at J, with 16 bases in the middle. Germline V gene sequence: CDR1 MNHEY, CDR2 SMNVEV (reference sequence).

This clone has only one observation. In DNA, the CDR3 is TGTGCCAGCTCAGCGGACAGGGTGGGCCAGCCCCAGCATTTT. It is translated as CASSADRVGQPQHF. This rearrangement joins TRBV18 to TRBJ1-5, with 8 positions matching TRBD1. The germline CDR1 and CDR2 sequences are KGHSH and LQKENI. The V segment lost 5 bases and the J segment 7 bases; nucleotides outside the gene matches: 7. The CDR3 has 14 residues. The full variable domain, with the rest looked up from reference TRBV18 and TRBJ1-5, is NAGVMQNPRHLVRRRGQEARLRCSPMKGHSHVYWYRQLPEEGLKFMVYLQKENIIDESGMPKERFSAEFPKEGPSILRIQQVVRGDSAAYFCASSADRVGQPQHFGDGTRLSIL.

In nucleotides, the CDR3 is TGTGCCAGCAGTGACTCTATCGGGGGGGCAGGGGATACGCAGTATTTT. Its translation is CASSDSIGGAGDTQYF. V is TRBV6-4 and J is TRBJ2-3; 8 nucleotides match TRBD2. Germline CDR1 and CDR2: MRHNA and SNTAGT. The CDR3 extends over 16 amino acids. Germline trimming cut 0 bases from V and 6 bases from J; bases unmatched to any gene: 8.

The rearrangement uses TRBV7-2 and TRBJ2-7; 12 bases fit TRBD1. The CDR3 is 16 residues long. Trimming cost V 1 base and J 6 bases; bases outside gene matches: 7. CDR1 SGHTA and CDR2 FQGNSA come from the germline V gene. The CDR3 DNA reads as TGTGCCAGCAGCTTAGTGGGACAGGGGGCGCGCGGCGAGCAGTACTTC. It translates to CASSLVGQGARGEQYF.

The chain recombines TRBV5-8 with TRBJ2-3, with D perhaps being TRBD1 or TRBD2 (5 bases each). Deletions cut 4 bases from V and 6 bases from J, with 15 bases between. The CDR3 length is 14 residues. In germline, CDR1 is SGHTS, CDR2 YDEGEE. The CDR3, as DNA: TGTGCCAGCAGCCCGGGACCCTTTAGGGATACGCAGTATTTT. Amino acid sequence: CASSPGPFRDTQYF. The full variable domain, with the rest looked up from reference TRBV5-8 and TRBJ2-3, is EAGVTQSPTHLIKTRGQQATLRCSPISGHTSVYWYQQALGLGLQFLLWYDEGEERNRGNFPPRFSGRQFPNYSSELNVNALELEDSALYLCASSPGPFRDTQYFGPGTRLTVL.

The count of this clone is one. The CDR3, as DNA: TGTGCCAGCAGTTACGGCCAGGGGGCTGAGCAGTACTTC. Protein sequence: CASSYGQGAEQYF. The chain has TRBV6-6 and TRBJ2-7, with 8 bases fitting TRBD1. Germline assignment: CDR1 MNHNY and CDR2 SVGAGI (reference sequence). V lost 2 bases to trimming and J lost 7 bases; unmatched junction nucleotides: 4. CDR3 size: 13 residues.

CDR3 amino acids: CASSQSTGQVISLVSYGYTF. The DNA for the CDR3 is TGCGCCAGCAGTCAATCGACGGGACAGGTGATATCCCTTGTCTCATATGGCTACACCTTC. The chain links TRBV23-1 to TRBJ1-2, with 8 bases lining up with TRBD1. TRBV23-1 is recorded as an ORF, its role being uncertain. The ends lost 0 bases at V and 5 bases at J; junction bases unmatched: 20. CDR3 length equals 20 residues.

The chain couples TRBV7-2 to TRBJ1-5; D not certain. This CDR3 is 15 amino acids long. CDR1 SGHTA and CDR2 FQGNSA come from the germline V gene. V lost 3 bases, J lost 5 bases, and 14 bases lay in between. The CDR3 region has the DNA TGTGCCAGCAGCTTTTCAGAGGGTGGCGATCAGCCCCAGCATTTT. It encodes CASSFSEGGDQPQHF.

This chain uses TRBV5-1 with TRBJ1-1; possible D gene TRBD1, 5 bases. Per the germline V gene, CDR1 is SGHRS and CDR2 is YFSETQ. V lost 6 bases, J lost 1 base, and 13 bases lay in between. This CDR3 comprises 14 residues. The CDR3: CASTHGTTNTEAFF. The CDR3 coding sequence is TGCGCCAGCACTCATGGGACCACGAACACTGAAGCTTTCTTT.

Here the CDR3 DNA reads TGTGCCTGGAAAGACAGGCGGACAGGGCACGGACCCCTCCACTTT. Amino acid sequence: CAWKDRRTGHGPLHF. This chain joins TRBV30 and TRBJ1-6; 8 bases map to TRBD1. The CDR3 extends over 15 amino acids. The ends lost 4 bases at V and 12 bases at J; junction bases unmatched: 14. Germline CDR1 reads GTSNPN; CDR2 reads SVGIG (reference sequence).

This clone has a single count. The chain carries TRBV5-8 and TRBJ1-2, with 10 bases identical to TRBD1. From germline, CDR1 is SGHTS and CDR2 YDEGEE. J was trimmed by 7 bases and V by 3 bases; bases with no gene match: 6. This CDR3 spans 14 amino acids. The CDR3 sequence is CASSWGQGQSGYTF. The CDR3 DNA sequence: TGTGCCAGCAGCTGGGGACAGGGGCAATCTGGCTACACCTTC.